The clone carrying this TCR beta chain has ten or more counts. The antigen is not known. This entry is derived from a study of T cells in Graves' hyperthyroidism and ophthalmopathy. Study-wide background: At initial diagnosis, before any treatment had begun, peripheral blood was obtained. Study-level findings and limits: The model anticipated ophthalmopathy a median about 7 months pre-onset.

Trimming cost V 6 bases and J 3 bases, with 21 bases left between them. CDR3 length: 16 amino acids. Germline V gene data show CDR1 as MNHNS and CDR2 as SASEGT. A lack of ophthalmopathy progression within 18 months defined stable Graves' hyperthyroidism. Authors of the study amplified TCR beta CDR3 regions from RNA transcripts. First-round RT-PCR with HTBI primers amplified the TCR CDR3 region. TCRdb passed the multiplex PCR reads through MiXCR, listing each CDR3 protein once. Of some 270,000 distinct CDR3 sequences in the sample, roughly an eighth were seen once. This receptor was identified in a middle-aged woman with Graves' hyperthyroidism. Sequenced sample: blood. V gene TRBV6-1 combines with J gene TRBJ2-7, with D possibly matching TRBD2 (6 bases). This CDR3 reads CASSPAGGTDLYEQYF. In nucleotides, the CDR3 is TGTGCCAGCAGCCCAGCTGGGGGGACCGATCTCTACGAGCAGTACTTC.